The 16 T cell receptor beta chains in this list originate from one sample, sequenced in a study of OX40 agonist ivuxolimab in advanced cancers. Here immunoSEQ multiplex PCR was the method, and the copy in TCRdb shows in-frame clones only, minus some. Found here are some 30,000 clones, approximately 89% of them singletons; the top ten hold around 0.84%. The source material was CD4+ or CD8+ T cells sorted from blood, sampled in a trial of the OX40 agonist ivuxolimab. These receptors all come from an adult with an advanced solid tumor such as melanoma, head and neck, liver or kidney cancer.

The chain is built from TRBV28 and TRBJ2-1; 13 positions agree with TRBD2. The CDR3 has 16 residues. Trimming cost V 2 bases and J 8 bases; bases outside gene matches: 6. CDR1 and CDR2 from the germline V gene are MDHEN and SYDVKM. The CDR3 loop is CASSLMGLAGTDEQFF. The CDR3 region has the DNA TGTGCCAGCAGTTTAATGGGACTAGCGGGGACGGATGAGCAGTTCTTC.

The V and J genes are TRBV4-2 and TRBJ1-5; D perhaps matches TRBD1 (5 bases). Trimming left V 2 bases short and J 7 bases short, with 15 bases between. CDR1 is LGHNA, CDR2 YNFKEQ, per germline. The CDR3 spans 15 residues. This CDR3 is CASSQREGLNQPQHF. CDR3 nucleotide sequence: TGTGCCAGCAGCCAACGAGAGGGGTTAAACCAGCCCCAGCATTTT.

This chain uses TRBV11-2 with TRBJ1-1; D call uncertain. V was trimmed by 9 bases and J by 0 bases, leaving 11 bases between them. The CDR3 totals 13 residues. Germline-derived CDR1 and CDR2 are SGHAT and FQNNGV. DNA for the CDR3: TGTGCCAGGAACCTGGGGTTGAACACTGAAGCTTTCTTT. Translation gives CARNLGLNTEAFF.

J is TRBJ2-5 and V is TRBV9; D gene ambiguous. This CDR3 is 12 amino acids long. Germline CDR1 is SGDLS and CDR2 is YYNGEE. Trimming cost V 0 bases and J 5 bases, with 5 bases left between them. The CDR3 DNA reads TGTGCCAGCAGCGTAGATACGGAGACCCAGTACTTC. Encoded protein: CASSVDTETQYF.

In DNA form, the CDR3 reads TGTGCCAGCGGCTCCCGACTAGGCGGCACAGATACGCAGTATTTT. It specifies CASGSRLGGTDTQYF. The chain recombines TRBV7-2 with TRBJ2-3, with D possibly TRBD2 on 6 matching bases. Trimming left V 8 bases short and J 1 base short, with 16 bases between. This CDR3 spans 15 amino acids. From germline, CDR1 is SGHTA and CDR2 FQGNSA.

This sequence joins TRBV5-1 and TRBJ2-1; D not resolved. The CDR3 covers 13 residues. CDR1 is SGHRS and CDR2 is YFSETQ in the germline V gene. V dropped 2 bases and J dropped 7 bases, with 10 bases sitting between them. The CDR3 nucleotides are TGCGCCAGCAGCTTTGGGGTTATGAATGAGCAGTTCTTC. Its protein product is CASSFGVMNEQFF.

This sequence joins TRBV9 and TRBJ2-5; D may be TRBD2 (5 bases). Germline V gene lookup returns CDR1 SGDLS and CDR2 YYNGEE. V was trimmed by 4 bases and J by 5 bases, leaving 18 bases between them. The CDR3 length is 15 residues. The CDR3 loop is CASSPLGLATETQYF. CDR3 bases: TGTGCCAGCAGCCCTCTTGGTCTAGCTACTGAGACCCAGTACTTC.

This clone showed up just once. The V call is TRBV6-1, the J call TRBJ1-1; D ambiguous. V lost 6 bases and J 8 bases, leaving 10 bases between the germline ends. The germline CDR1 and CDR2 sequences are MNHNS and SASEGT. This CDR3 is 11 amino acids long. The CDR3 region is CASSRGGEAFF. CDR3 DNA sequence: TGTGCCAGCAGCCGCGGCGGGGAAGCTTTCTTT.

The gene calls are TRBV5-6 and TRBJ2-3; 10 bases fit TRBD2. The CDR3 runs 16 residues. CDR1 and CDR2 (germline): SGHDT, YYEEEE. V shed 3 bases and J 2 bases; nucleotides not matched to a gene: 6. Here the CDR3 DNA reads TGTGCCAGCAGCTCCCCCGGACTAGCGGTCACAGATACGCAGTATTTT. Protein product: CASSSPGLAVTDTQYF.

The chain couples TRBV28 to TRBJ2-1; the D is unclear. The CDR3 is 16 residues long. V was cut by 3 bases and J by 0 bases, with 12 bases left in between. Per the germline V gene, CDR1 is MDHEN and CDR2 is SYDVKM. CDR3 in amino acids: CASSFTAQSSYNEQFF. The DNA for the CDR3 is TGTGCCAGCAGTTTCACTGCTCAGAGCTCCTACAATGAGCAGTTCTTC.

The chain recombines TRBV25-1 with TRBJ1-4; a possible D gene is TRBD1 (5 bases). V gave up 7 bases and J gave up 8 bases, with 14 bases separating them. This CDR3 is built from 13 residues. The germline gives CDR1 MGHDK, CDR2 SYGVNS. CDR3 in amino acids: CASKAPGPEKLFF. DNA of the CDR3: TGTGCCAGCAAGGCTCCAGGGCCCGAAAAACTGTTTTTT. Together with reference TRBV25-1 and TRBJ1-4, the CDR3 gives the full variable domain: EADIYQTPRYLVIGTGKKITLECSQTMGHDKMYWYQQDPGMELHLIHYSYGVNSTEKGDLSSESTVSRIRTEHFPLTLESARPSHTSQYLCASKAPGPEKLFFGSGTQLSVL.

The chain links TRBV4-3 to TRBJ1-1; TRBD1 matches 8 bases. Germline V lookup: CDR1 LGHNA, CDR2 YSLEER. The CDR3 length is 18 residues. With V trimmed by 0 bases and J by 5 bases, 14 bases remained unmatched. CDR3 bases: TGCGCCAGCAGCCAAGATATTGTAGGACAGGGTAGAAGGACTGAAGCTTTCTTT. Residues: CASSQDIVGQGRRTEAFF.

The genes are TRBV6-1 and TRBJ1-5, with D tentatively TRBD1 (5 bases). The CDR3 covers 14 residues. Trimming took off 8 bases at V and 7 bases at J, with 18 bases between the two ends. Germline CDR1 MNHNS, CDR2 SASEGT. In DNA, the CDR3 is TGTGCCAGCCAGCCAGGCGGGCCAGGGCAGCCCCAGCATTTT. It specifies CASQPGGPGQPQHF.

In this sample, this clone turned up a few times. The chain is built from TRBV4-3 and TRBJ2-1; D perhaps matches TRBD1 (5 bases). The V gene's germline CDR1 is LGHNA and CDR2 YSLEER. The V and J ends lost 5 bases and 0 bases respectively, with 11 bases between them. The CDR3 spans 15 residues. CDR3 residues: CASSKGYTSYNEQFF. The CDR3 DNA follows: TGCGCCAGCAGCAAGGGGTATACCTCCTACAATGAGCAGTTCTTC.

The chain has TRBV28 and TRBJ2-4; 7 bases agree with TRBD2. Germline V gives CDR1 MDHEN, CDR2 SYDVKM. The CDR3 has 15 residues. J was trimmed by 1 base and V by 4 bases; bases with no gene match: 4. The CDR3 DNA reads TGTGCCAGCAGTTCTCAGACTAGCGCCAAAAACATTCAGTACTTC. Translated: CASSSQTSAKNIQYF.

This sequence joins TRBV20-1 and TRBJ1-2, with 9 positions matching TRBD1. Germline CDR1 reads DFQATT; CDR2 reads SNEGSKA (reference sequence). The CDR3 extends over 10 amino acids. V lost 5 bases and J lost 11; bases outside the gene matches: 3. CDR3 sequence: CSASGTGYTF. The CDR3 nucleotides are TGCAGTGCTTCCGGGACAGGGTACACCTTC.